This T cell receptor beta chain came from a study of blood T cell repertoires in COVID-19. Study context: Both acute and convalescent COVID-19 samples were obtained from the United States, Italy and Spain. PBMCs, B-cell-depleted T cells, or T cells were the source of the cDNA or gDNA that made up the material.

The authors' processing: By means of reference gene primer amplification, nucleated cell counts were estimated. Measured with immunoSEQ multiplex PCR; TCRdb has only the in-frame clones, and not every one. V, J and clone size were drawn from that table, and D and trimming were deduced from the DNA. Seen here are nearly 45,000 clones, 87% observed once, and the top ten hold approximately 20%. Sequenced input: peripheral blood. This TCR was recovered from an elderly woman in a cohort sampled during active or convalescent COVID-19.

The CDR3 protein is CASSSLRTGVPNSPLHF. The CDR3 nucleotides are TGTGCCAGCAGTTCCCTAAGGACAGGGGTCCCTAATTCACCCCTCCACTTT. This chain links TRBV28 with TRBJ1-6, with 9 bases that match TRBD1. Germline CDR1 MDHEN, CDR2 SYDVKM. CDR3 length equals 17 residues. Trimming removed 4 bases from V and 6 bases from J; junction bases left unmatched: 10. The variable domain in full, with the rest retrieved from reference TRBV28 and TRBJ1-6, is DVKVTQSSRYLVKRTGEKVFLECVQDMDHENMFWYRQDPGLGLRLIYFSYDVKMKEKGDIPEGYSVSREKKERFSLILESASTNQTSMYLCASSSLRTGVPNSPLHFGNGTRLTVT.